The 27 T cell receptor beta chains reported below all come from one sample, sequenced in a study of T cell repertoires in cytomegalovirus infection. In TCRdb, the reads were re-called with MiXCR into one record per CDR3 protein. This sample has roughly 640,000 distinct CDR3 sequences, with roughly a quarter found just once. Sequencing input: CD8+ T cells from PBMCs. The receptors originated from a human donor in good health (CMV status not recorded). Some clones in this sample may be carry-over from other donors' samples.

For this clonotype: One junction end does not reproduce the germline sequence, and a read error may be involved. The V and J genes are TRBV7-2 and TRBJ2-1, with unresolved D. The CDR3 is made up of 12 amino acids. From germline, CDR1 is SGHTA and CDR2 FQGNSA. The CDR3 sequence: CASSLSYDEQFF. The DNA of the CDR3 is TGTGCCAGCAGCCTTTCCTACGATGAGCAGTTCTTC.

About this clonotype itself: A single base is all that separates this from a far larger clone, so a read error is likely. This chain joins TRBV7-9 and TRBJ2-3; D not resolved. V lost 6 bases, J lost 5 bases, and 3 bases lay in between. CDR3 size: 10 residues. Germline V gene lookup returns CDR1 SEHNR and CDR2 FQNEAQ (reference sequence). CDR3 in DNA: TGTGCCAGCAGTAAAGATACGCAGTATTTT. Amino acid sequence: CASSKDTQYF.

This clonotype was detected ten times or more. This chain's CDR3 is CSARARDSYEQYV. CDR3 in DNA: TGCAGTGCTAGAGCCCGGGACTCCTACGAGCAGTACGTC. V and J are TRBV20-1 and TRBJ2-7, with D tentatively TRBD2 (5 bases). The CDR3 covers 13 residues. Trimming removed 1 base from V and 0 bases from J, with 7 bases in between. Germline loops: CDR1 DFQATT, CDR2 SNEGSKA (reference sequence).

This clonotype was observed many times. The rearrangement links TRBV7-9 to TRBJ2-7; D remains unclear. This CDR3 comprises 11 residues. V lost 3 bases and J lost 7, with 7 bases in between. CDR1 and CDR2 (germline): SEHNR, FQNEAQ (reference sequence). In DNA form, the CDR3 reads TGTGCCAGCAGCTTTGGACGGGAGCAGTACTTC. Protein product: CASSFGREQYF. Complete variable domain (other parts from reference TRBV7-9 and TRBJ2-7): DTGVSQNPRHKITKRGQNVTFRCDPISEHNRLYWYRQTLGQGPEFLTYFQNEAQLEKSRLLSDRFSAERPKGSFSTLEIQRTEQGDSAMYLCASSFGREQYFGPGTRLTVT.

The V call is TRBV29-1, the J call TRBJ1-2; D unresolved. This CDR3 is 15 amino acids long. Germline V gene data show CDR1 as SQVTM and CDR2 as ANQGSEA. Trimming stripped 0 bases from V and 4 bases from J, with 15 bases between. The CDR3 coding sequence is TGCAGCGTTGAAGATCATAGGAGCAATGGCTATGGCTACACCTTC. Translation: CSVEDHRSNGYGYTF. Based on the CDR3 plus reference TRBV29-1 and TRBJ1-2, the full variable domain is SAVISQKPSRDICQRGTSLTIQCQVDSQVTMMFWYRQQPGQSLTLIATANQGSEATYESGFVIDKFPISRPNLTFSTLTVSNMSPEDSSIYLCSVEDHRSNGYGYTFGSGTRLTVV.

This clonotype has ten or more counts. This rearrangement joins TRBV7-6 to TRBJ1-4; D gene unclear. The germline V gene encodes CDR1 SGHVS and CDR2 FNYEAQ. The ends were cut back, 5 bases at V and 5 bases at J, with 6 bases in the middle. The CDR3 loop spans 12 amino acids. For the CDR3, the DNA is TGTGCCAGCAGCCTCCAGAATGAAAAACTGTTTTTT. This gives the protein CASSLQNEKLFF.

This clonotype was observed at least ten times. The gene calls are TRBV6-5 and TRBJ2-5; D may match TRBD1 or TRBD2 (6 bases each). Per germline, CDR1 MNHEY and CDR2 SVGAGI. The CDR3 has 13 amino acids. V was cut by 6 bases and J by 5 bases, with 13 bases left in between. The CDR3 bases are TGTGCCAGCAGACGGGGGCTTGGGGAGACCCAGTACTTC. This translates into CASRRGLGETQYF.

This clonotype was recorded many times. The V gene is TRBV7-2, the J gene TRBJ1-2; D is unresolved. V lost 3 bases and J lost 4, with 12 bases in between. Germline CDR1 is SGHTA and CDR2 is FQGNSA. This CDR3 is built from 14 residues. CDR3 bases: TGTGCCAGCAGCTTTCTTGGTATTGCCTATGGCTACACCTTC. This sequence encodes CASSFLGIAYGYTF.

This clonotype was seen more than once but under ten times. The CDR3 spells CASSRDRERNQPQHF. DNA of the CDR3: TGTGCCAGCAGCCGGGACAGGGAACGCAATCAGCCCCAGCATTTT. The rearrangement links TRBV6-2 or TRBV6-3 to TRBJ1-5; TRBD1 aligns across 9 bases. Trimming at V came to 6 bases and at J to 2 bases, leaving 5 bases not matched to a gene. Germline V gene lookup returns CDR1 MNHEY and CDR2 SVGEGT. The CDR3 runs to 15 residues.

This clonotype was recorded many times. The V call is TRBV7-9, the J call TRBJ2-5; D unclear. V lost 5 bases and J 1 base, leaving 11 bases between the germline ends. The germline gives CDR1 SEHNR, CDR2 FQNEAQ (reference sequence). The CDR3 loop spans 14 amino acids. The chain's CDR3 is CASSVRSPQETQYF. Here the CDR3 DNA reads TGTGCCAGCAGCGTCCGGTCCCCCCAAGAGACCCAGTACTTC.

Details on this clonotype: It may be a read error: a sequence one base away is much more abundant. The J gene is TRBJ1-6, the V gene TRBV28; D gene ambiguous. In germline, CDR1 is MDHEN, CDR2 SYDVKM. The CDR3 runs 13 residues. Here the CDR3 reads CANSLIGESPLHF. The CDR3 region has the DNA TGTGCCAACAGTTTAATCGGGGAATCACCCCTCCACTTT.

J is TRBJ2-7 and V is TRBV25-1; D not resolved. The ends were cut back, 4 bases at V and 1 base at J, with 8 bases in the middle. CDR1 is MGHDK, CDR2 SYGVNS, per germline. The CDR3 spans 13 residues. CDR3 sequence reads: CASSAGISYEQYF. Here the CDR3 DNA reads TGTGCCAGCAGTGCTGGGATTTCCTACGAGCAGTACTTC.

This sequence joins TRBV13 and TRBJ1-2; 9 bases match TRBD1. This CDR3 contains 15 residues. Germline V CDR1 and CDR2: PRHDT, FYEKMQ (reference sequence). The V and J ends lost 3 bases and 4 bases, in that order; junction bases with no gene match: 6. CDR3 bases: TGTGCCAGCAGCTTTCCCGGGACAGGGCTCTATGGCTACACCTTC. Translating gives CASSFPGTGLYGYTF. The full variable domain, completed using reference TRBV13 and TRBJ1-2, is AAGVIQSPRHLIKEKRETATLKCYPIPRHDTVYWYQQGPGQDPQFLISFYEKMQSDKGSIPDRFSAQQFSDYHSELNMSSLELGDSALYFCASSFPGTGLYGYTFGSGTRLTVV.

The V gene is TRBV20-1, the J gene TRBJ1-1; D unclear. This CDR3 has 11 amino acids. Looked up from germline, CDR1 is DFQATT and CDR2 is SNEGSKA (reference sequence). Trimming cost V 5 bases and J 1 base, with 5 bases left between them. CDR3 sequence reads: CSAVENTEAFF. The CDR3 region has the DNA TGCAGTGCTGTGGAGAACACTGAAGCTTTCTTT.

At least ten counts were recorded for this clonotype. The chain recombines TRBV6-1 with TRBJ2-2; TRBD2 aligns across 10 bases. CDR1 is MNHNS and CDR2 is SASEGT in the germline V gene. The V segment lost 4 bases and the J segment 1 base; nucleotides outside the gene matches: 9. There are 18 residues in the CDR3. Written as DNA, the CDR3 is TGTGCCAGCAGTGGACTGACTAGCGGGTGGAGGAACACCGGGGAGCTGTTTTTT. It translates to CASSGLTSGWRNTGELFF.

This clonotype was counted once. The chain carries TRBV12-3 or TRBV12-4 and TRBJ2-2, with 9 bases matching TRBD1. CDR3 size: 15 residues. Trimming cost V 8 bases and J 3 bases; bases outside gene matches: 7. The CDR3 DNA reads as TGTGCCAGCCTCCGGGACAGGGAGCACACCGGGGAGCTGTTTTTT. This sequence encodes CASLRDREHTGELFF.

This clonotype was recorded once. A much larger clonotype is one base distant, so this may be a read error. The chain employs TRBV7-2 and TRBJ2-7, with 12 bases matching TRBD1. The CDR3 covers 15 residues. The V gene's germline CDR1 is SGHTA and CDR2 FQGNSA. CDR3 bases: TGTGTCAGCAGCTTACGGGACAGGGGGCTTCACGAGCAGTACTTC. It translates to CVSSLRDRGLHEQYF. Together with reference TRBV7-2 and TRBJ2-7, the CDR3 gives the full variable domain: GAGVSQSPSNKVTEKGKDVELRCDPISGHTALYWYRQSLGQGLEFLIYFQGNSAPDKSGLPSDRFSAERTGGSVSTLTIQRTQQEDSAVYLCVSSLRDRGLHEQYFGPGTRLTVT.

This clonotype was observed many times. The V and J genes are TRBV28 and TRBJ2-5; TRBD1 agrees at 9 bases. After removal of 5 bases from V and 2 bases from J, the junction contained 9 bases not matched to a gene. The CDR3 extends over 16 amino acids. Germline assignment: CDR1 MDHEN and CDR2 SYDVKM. The chain's CDR3 is CASSASGTGIQETQYF. CDR3 nucleotide sequence: TGTGCCAGCAGTGCATCCGGGACAGGGATACAAGAGACCCAGTACTTC.

This clonotype was picked up many times. V gene TRBV12-3 or TRBV12-4 combines with J gene TRBJ1-1; 7 bases line up with TRBD1. The CDR3 is 14 residues long. Unmatched junction bases numbered 4, after V lost 5 bases and J lost 1 base. CDR3 nucleotide sequence: TGTGCCAGCAGTCGACAGGGCGAGAACACTGAAGCTTTCTTT. Translating gives CASSRQGENTEAFF.

This clonotype has ten or more counts. This chain joins TRBV28 and TRBJ1-5; a possible D gene is TRBD1 (6 bases). V lost 5 bases and J lost 9, with 11 bases in between. The germline V gene has CDR1 MDHEN and CDR2 SYDVKM. CDR3 length equals 12 residues. The CDR3: CASSTTGWPQHF. The DNA for the CDR3 is TGTGCCAGCAGTACGACAGGCTGGCCCCAGCATTTT.

The CDR3 sequence: CATSLEGHEAFF. CDR3 sequence (DNA): TGTGCCACCTCCTTAGAAGGACACGAAGCTTTCTTT. V is TRBV19 and J is TRBJ1-1; tentative D call: TRBD1 (5 bases). The CDR3 sequence is 12 residues long. Per germline, CDR1 LNHDA and CDR2 SQIVND (reference sequence). Trimming cost V 10 bases and J 8 bases, with 17 bases left between them.

The rearrangement joins TRBV12-5 to TRBJ1-2, with D maybe TRBD1 (5 bases). This CDR3 has 14 amino acids. V was trimmed by 6 bases and J by 4 bases, leaving 15 bases between them. The germline gives CDR1 LGHNT, CDR2 FRNRAP. The CDR3 coding sequence is TGTGCTAGTGGCCTTGGAAAGGGGTCCTATGGCTACACCTTC. Translation gives CASGLGKGSYGYTF.

This clonotype was counted at least ten times. The gene calls are TRBV6-2 or TRBV6-3 and TRBJ1-1, with a weak D call TRBD1 (6 bases). CDR1 is MNHEY and CDR2 is SVGEGT in the germline V gene. V was cut by 5 bases and J by 7 bases, with 8 bases left in between. The CDR3 sequence is 11 residues long. The DNA for the CDR3 is TGTGCCAGCAGTACAGGGCTTGAAGCTTTCTTT. It specifies CASSTGLEAFF.

This clonotype was detected a few times. The chain has TRBV20-1 and TRBJ2-7; TRBD1 might be the D (6 bases). CDR1 and CDR2 from the germline V gene are DFQATT and SNEGSKA (reference sequence). The ends were cut back, 1 base at V and 2 bases at J, with 9 bases in the middle. The CDR3 has 13 residues. CDR3 DNA: TGCAGTGCTAGAGCCGGACAGACCTACGAGCAGTACTTC. Protein sequence: CSARAGQTYEQYF.

In this sample, this clonotype turned up many times. The chain carries TRBV20-1 and TRBJ1-2; D is unresolved. Germline CDR1 reads DFQATT; CDR2 reads SNEGSKA (reference sequence). The CDR3 has 12 residues. V lost 3 bases to trimming and J lost 6 bases, with 11 bases between them. Written as DNA, the CDR3 is TGCAGTGCTAGTGATCGATGGGATGGCTACACCTTC. Its protein is CSASDRWDGYTF.

Details on this clonotype: One base away lies a much larger clone, so this may be a sequencing read error. CDR3 loop: CASSWTRTPSSYNEQLF. The CDR3 DNA is TGTGCCAGCAGCTGGACTAGGACCCCGAGCTCCTACAATGAGCAGCTCTTC. V and J are TRBV7-6 and TRBJ2-1; 7 nucleotides match TRBD2. This CDR3 spans 17 amino acids. Germline CDR1 and CDR2: SGHVS and FNYEAQ.

The sample holds a few counts of this clonotype. The CDR3 sequence: CATSPSRDPPGDSSLYEQYF. The DNA for the CDR3 is TGTGCCACCAGCCCTAGTCGTGACCCCCCTGGGGACTCCAGTCTCTACGAGCAGTACTTC. The chain is built from TRBV24-1 and TRBJ2-7; tentatively, D is TRBD2 (6 bases). The CDR3 consists of 20 residues. The germline gives CDR1 KGHDR, CDR2 SFDVKD. The ends were cut back, 7 bases at V and 3 bases at J, with 33 bases in the middle.